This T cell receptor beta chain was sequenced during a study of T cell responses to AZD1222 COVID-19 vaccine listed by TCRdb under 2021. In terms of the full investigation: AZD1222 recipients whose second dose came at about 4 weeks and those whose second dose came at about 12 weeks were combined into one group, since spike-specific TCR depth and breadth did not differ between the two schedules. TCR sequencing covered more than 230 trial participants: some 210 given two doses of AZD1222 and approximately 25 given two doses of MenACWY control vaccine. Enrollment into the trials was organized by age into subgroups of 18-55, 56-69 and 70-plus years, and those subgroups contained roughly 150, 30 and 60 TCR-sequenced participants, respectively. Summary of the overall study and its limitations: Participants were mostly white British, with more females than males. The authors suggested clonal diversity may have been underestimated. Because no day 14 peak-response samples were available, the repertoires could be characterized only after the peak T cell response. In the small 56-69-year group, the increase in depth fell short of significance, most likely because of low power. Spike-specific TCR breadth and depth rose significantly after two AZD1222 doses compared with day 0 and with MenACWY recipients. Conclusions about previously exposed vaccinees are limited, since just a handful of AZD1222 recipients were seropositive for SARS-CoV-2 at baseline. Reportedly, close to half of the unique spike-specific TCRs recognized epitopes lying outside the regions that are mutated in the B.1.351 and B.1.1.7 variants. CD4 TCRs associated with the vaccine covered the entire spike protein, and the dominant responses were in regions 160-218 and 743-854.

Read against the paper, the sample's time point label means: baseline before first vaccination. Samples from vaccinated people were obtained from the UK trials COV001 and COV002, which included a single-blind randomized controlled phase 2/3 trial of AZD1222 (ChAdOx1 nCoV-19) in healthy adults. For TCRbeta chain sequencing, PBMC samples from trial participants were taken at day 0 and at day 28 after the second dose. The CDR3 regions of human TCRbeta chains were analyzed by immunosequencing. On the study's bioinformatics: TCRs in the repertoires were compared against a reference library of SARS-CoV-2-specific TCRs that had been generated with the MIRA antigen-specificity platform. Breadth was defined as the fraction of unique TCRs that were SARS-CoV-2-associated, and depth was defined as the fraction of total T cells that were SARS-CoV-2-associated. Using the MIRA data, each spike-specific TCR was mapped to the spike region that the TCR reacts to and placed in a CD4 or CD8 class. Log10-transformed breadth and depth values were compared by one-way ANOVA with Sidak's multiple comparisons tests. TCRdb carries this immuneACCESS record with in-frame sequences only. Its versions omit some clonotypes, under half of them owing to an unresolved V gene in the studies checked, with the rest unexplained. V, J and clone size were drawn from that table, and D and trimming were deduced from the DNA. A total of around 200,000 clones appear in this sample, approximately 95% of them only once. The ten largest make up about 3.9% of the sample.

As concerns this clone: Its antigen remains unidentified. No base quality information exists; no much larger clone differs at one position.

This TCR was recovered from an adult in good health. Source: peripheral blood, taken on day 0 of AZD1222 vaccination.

The CDR3 has the sequence CASSIGSGIPESNQPQHF. The nucleotide sequence reads TGTGCCAGTAGTATAGGGTCCGGGATTCCGGAAAGCAATCAGCCCCAGCATTTT. Rearrangement joined TRBV19 to TRBJ1-5; the D gene assignment is ambiguous. V gives up 1 base and J gives up 1 base, and the segment between their germline ends measures 17 bases. The CDR1 and CDR2 encoded by the germline V gene (reference sequence) are LNHDA and SQIVND. From the cysteine up to the phenylalanine, the CDR3 has a length of 18 residues. This entry keeps only the CDR3 DNA: 54 bases, framed from base 1.